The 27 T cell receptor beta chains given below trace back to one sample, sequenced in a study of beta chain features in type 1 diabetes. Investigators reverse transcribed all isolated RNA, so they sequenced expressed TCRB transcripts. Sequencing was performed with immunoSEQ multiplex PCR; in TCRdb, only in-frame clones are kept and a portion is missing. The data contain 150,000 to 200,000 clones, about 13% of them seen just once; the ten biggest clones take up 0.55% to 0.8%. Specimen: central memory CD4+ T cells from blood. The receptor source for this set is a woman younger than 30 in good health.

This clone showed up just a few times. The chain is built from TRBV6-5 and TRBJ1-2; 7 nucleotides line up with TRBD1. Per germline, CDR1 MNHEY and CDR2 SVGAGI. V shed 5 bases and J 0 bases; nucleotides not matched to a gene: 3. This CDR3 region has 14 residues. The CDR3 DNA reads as TGTGCCAGCAGTCCAGGGGGAGCTAACTATGGCTACACCTTC. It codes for CASSPGGANYGYTF.

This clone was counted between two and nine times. The DNA of the CDR3 is TGCAGCGTTGAAGGGGTGTCTAGCGGAAACACAGATACGCAGTATTTT. Encoded protein: CSVEGVSSGNTDTQYF. The genes are TRBV29-1 and TRBJ2-3; 7 nucleotides agree with TRBD2. The CDR3 has 16 amino acids. Germline V lookup: CDR1 SQVTM, CDR2 ANQGSEA. V lost 1 base and J lost 2; bases outside the gene matches: 9.

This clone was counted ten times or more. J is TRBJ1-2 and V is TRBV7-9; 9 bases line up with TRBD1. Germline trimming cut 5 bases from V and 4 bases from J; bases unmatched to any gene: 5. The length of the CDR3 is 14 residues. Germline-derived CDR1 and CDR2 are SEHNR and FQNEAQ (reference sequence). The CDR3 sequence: CASSADRGSYGYTF. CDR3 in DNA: TGTGCCAGCAGCGCGGACAGGGGTAGCTATGGCTACACCTTC.

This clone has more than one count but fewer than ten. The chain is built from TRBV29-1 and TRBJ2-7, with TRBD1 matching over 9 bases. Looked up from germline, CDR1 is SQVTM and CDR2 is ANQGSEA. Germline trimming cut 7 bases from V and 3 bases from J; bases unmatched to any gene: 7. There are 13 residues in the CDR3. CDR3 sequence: CSAGGQGGYEQYF. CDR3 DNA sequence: TGCAGCGCCGGGGGACAGGGAGGCTACGAGCAGTACTTC.

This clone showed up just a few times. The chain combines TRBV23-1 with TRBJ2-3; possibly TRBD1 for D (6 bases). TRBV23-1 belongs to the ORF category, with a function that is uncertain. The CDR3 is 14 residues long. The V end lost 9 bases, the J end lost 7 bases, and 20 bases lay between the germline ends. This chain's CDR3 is CARGSGTFHHTQYF. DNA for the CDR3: TGCGCCAGAGGATCCGGGACATTCCATCATACGCAGTATTTT.

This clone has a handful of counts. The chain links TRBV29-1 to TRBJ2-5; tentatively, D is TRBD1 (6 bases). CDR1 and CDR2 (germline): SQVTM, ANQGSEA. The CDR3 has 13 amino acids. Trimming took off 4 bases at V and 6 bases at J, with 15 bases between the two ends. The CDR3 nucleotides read TGCAGCGTTGGACAGGTCGATCGGAAGACCCAGTACTTC. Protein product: CSVGQVDRKTQYF.

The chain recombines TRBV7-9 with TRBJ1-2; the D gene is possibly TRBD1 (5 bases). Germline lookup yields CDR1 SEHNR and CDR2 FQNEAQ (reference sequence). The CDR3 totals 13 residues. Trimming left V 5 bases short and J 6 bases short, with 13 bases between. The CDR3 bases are TGTGCCAGCAGCCAGGGCATGGAAGATGGCTACACCTTC. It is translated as CASSQGMEDGYTF.

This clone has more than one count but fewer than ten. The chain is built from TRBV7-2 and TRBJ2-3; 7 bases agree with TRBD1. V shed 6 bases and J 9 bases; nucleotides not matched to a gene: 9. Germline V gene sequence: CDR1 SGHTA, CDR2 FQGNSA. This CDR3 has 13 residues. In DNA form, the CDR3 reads TGTGCCAGCAGACGCGACAGGGTAGGAACGCAGTATTTT. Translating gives CASRRDRVGTQYF.

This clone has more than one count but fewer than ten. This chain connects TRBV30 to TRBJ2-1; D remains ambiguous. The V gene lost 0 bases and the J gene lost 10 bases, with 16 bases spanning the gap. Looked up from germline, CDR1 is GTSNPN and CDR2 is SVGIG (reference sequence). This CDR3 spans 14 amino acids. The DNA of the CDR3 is TGTGCCTGGAGTGTCCCCCCCCAACTACGGGAGCAGTTCTTC. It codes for CAWSVPPQLREQFF.

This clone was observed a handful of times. The CDR3 here is CASSLGGHSYEQYF. CDR3 in DNA: TGTGCCAGCAGCCTGGGCGGGCATTCCTACGAGCAGTACTTC. This chain connects TRBV7-8 to TRBJ2-7; possibly TRBD2 for D (5 bases). Looked up from germline, CDR1 is SGHVS and CDR2 is FQNEAQ. Trimming cost V 5 bases and J 1 base, with 12 bases left between them. The CDR3 consists of 14 residues.

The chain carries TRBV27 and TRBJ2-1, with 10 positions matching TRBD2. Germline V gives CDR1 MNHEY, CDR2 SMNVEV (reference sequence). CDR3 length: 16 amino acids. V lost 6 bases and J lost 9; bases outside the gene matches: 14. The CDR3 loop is CASRPDPPLAGSEQFF. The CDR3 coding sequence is TGTGCCAGCAGACCAGACCCCCCACTAGCGGGAAGTGAGCAGTTCTTC.

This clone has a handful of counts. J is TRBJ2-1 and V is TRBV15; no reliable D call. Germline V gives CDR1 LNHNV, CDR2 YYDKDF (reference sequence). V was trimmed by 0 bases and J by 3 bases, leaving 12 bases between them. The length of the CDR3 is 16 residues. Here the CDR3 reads CATSRDLRADYNEQFF. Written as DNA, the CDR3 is TGTGCCACCAGCAGAGATCTACGCGCCGACTACAATGAGCAGTTCTTC.

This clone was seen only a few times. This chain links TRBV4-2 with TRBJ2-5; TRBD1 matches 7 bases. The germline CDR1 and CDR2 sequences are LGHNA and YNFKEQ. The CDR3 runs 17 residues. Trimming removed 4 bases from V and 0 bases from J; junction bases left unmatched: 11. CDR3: CASSPYLRDSDQETQYF. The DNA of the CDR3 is TGTGCCAGCAGCCCTTATCTCCGGGACAGCGACCAAGAGACCCAGTACTTC.

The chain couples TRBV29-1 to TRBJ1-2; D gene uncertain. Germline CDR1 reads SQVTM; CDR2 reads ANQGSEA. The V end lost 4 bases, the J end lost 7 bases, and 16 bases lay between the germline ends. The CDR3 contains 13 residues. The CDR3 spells CSVVLDGGTGYTF. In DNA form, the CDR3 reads TGCAGCGTTGTATTGGACGGAGGTACTGGCTACACCTTC.

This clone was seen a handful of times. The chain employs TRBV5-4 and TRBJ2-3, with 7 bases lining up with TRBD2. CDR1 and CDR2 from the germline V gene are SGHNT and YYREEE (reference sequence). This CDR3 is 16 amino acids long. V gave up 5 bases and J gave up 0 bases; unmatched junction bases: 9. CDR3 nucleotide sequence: TGTGCCAGCAGGCCGCTACTTAGCGGGAGCACAGATACGCAGTATTTT. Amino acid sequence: CASRPLLSGSTDTQYF.

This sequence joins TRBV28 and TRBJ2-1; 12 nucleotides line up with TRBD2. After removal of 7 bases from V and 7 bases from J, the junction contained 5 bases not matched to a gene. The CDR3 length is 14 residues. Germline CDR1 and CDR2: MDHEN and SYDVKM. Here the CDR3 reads CASMTLAGGNEQFF. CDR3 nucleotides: TGTGCCAGCATGACACTAGCGGGAGGTAATGAGCAGTTCTTC. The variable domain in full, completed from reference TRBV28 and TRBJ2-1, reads DVKVTQSSRYLVKRTGEKVFLECVQDMDHENMFWYRQDPGLGLRLIYFSYDVKMKEKGDIPEGYSVSREKKERFSLILESASTNQTSMYLCASMTLAGGNEQFFGPGTRLTVL.

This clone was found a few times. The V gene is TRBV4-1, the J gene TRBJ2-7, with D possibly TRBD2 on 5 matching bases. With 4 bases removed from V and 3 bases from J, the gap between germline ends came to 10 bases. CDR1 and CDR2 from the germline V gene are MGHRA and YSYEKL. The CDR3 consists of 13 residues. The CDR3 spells CASSPGLFYEQYF. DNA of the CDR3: TGCGCCAGCAGCCCCGGACTTTTCTACGAGCAGTACTTC.

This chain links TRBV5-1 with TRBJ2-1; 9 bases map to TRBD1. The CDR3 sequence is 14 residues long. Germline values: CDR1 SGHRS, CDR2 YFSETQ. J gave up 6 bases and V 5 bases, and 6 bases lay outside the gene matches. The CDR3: CASRGTGSSNEQFF. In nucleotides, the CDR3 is TGCGCCAGCAGGGGGACAGGGAGCTCCAATGAGCAGTTCTTC.

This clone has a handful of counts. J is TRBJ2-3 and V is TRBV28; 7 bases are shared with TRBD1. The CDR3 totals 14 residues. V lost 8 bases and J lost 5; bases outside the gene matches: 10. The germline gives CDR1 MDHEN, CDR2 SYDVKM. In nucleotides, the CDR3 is TGTGCCAGCGGAAGTACAGGGGTTAGAGATACGCAGTATTTT. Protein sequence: CASGSTGVRDTQYF.

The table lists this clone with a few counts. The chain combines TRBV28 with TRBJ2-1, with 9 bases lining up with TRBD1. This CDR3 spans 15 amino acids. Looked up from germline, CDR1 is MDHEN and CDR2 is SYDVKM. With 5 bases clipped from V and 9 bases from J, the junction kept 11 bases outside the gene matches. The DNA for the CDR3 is TGTGCCAGCAGTGCCGGGACAGGGCCCTCGGGTGAGCAGTTCTTC. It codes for CASSAGTGPSGEQFF.

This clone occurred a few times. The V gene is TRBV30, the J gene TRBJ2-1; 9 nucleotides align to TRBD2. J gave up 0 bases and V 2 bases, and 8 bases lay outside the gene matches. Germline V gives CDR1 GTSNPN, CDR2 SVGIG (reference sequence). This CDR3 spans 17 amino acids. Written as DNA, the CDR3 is TGTGCCTGGAGTACCTTAGCGGGAGAGAGCTCCTACAATGAGCAGTTCTTC. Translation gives CAWSTLAGESSYNEQFF.

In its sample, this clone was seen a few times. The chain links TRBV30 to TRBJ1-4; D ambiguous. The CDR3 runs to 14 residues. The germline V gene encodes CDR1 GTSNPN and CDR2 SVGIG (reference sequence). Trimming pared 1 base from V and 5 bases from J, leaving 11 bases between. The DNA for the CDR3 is TGTGCCTGGAGTGCCCTTGGGCACAATGAAAAACTGTTTTTT. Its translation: CAWSALGHNEKLFF.

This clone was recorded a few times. CDR3 sequence reads: CASSPGQDFGSYEQYF. The CDR3 DNA follows: TGTGCCAGCAGCCCAGGACAGGATTTCGGCTCCTACGAGCAGTACTTC. The rearrangement joins TRBV5-4 to TRBJ2-7; 7 positions match TRBD1. The CDR3 extends over 16 amino acids. Germline trimming cut 4 bases from V and 0 bases from J; bases unmatched to any gene: 10. Germline CDR1 reads SGHNT; CDR2 reads YYREEE (reference sequence).

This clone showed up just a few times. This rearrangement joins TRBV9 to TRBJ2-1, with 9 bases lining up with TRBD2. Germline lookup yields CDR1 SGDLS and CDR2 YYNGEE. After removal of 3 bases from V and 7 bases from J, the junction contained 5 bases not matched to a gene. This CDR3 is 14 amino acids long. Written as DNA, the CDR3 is TGTGCCAGCAGCGCGGGACTAGCATCGAATGAGCAGTTCTTC. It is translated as CASSAGLASNEQFF.

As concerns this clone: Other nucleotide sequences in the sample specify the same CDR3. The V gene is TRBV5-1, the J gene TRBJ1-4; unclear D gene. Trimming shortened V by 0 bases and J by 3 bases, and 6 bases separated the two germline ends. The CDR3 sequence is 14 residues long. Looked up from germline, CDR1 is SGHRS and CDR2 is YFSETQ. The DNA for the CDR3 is TGCGCCAGCAGCTTGGGGCTCGCTAATGAAAAACTGTTTTTT. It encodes CASSLGLANEKLFF.

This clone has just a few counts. The CDR3 bases are TGTGCCAGCAGTGACACAGGGAATTGGCGCAATCAGCCCCAGCATTTT. It is translated as CASSDTGNWRNQPQHF. The chain links TRBV27 to TRBJ1-5; tentative D call: TRBD1 (6 bases). Germline-derived CDR1 and CDR2 are MNHEY and SMNVEV (reference sequence). Between the trimmed V and J ends, which lost 5 bases and 2 bases, there was a span of 16 bases. This CDR3 is built from 16 residues.

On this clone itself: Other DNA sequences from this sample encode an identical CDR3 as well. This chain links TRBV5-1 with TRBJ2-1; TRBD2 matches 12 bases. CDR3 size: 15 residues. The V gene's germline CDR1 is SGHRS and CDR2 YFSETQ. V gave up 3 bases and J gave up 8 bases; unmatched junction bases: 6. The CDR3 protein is CASSSRLAGDDEQFF. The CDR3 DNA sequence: TGCGCCAGCAGCTCCCGACTAGCGGGAGACGATGAGCAGTTCTTC.